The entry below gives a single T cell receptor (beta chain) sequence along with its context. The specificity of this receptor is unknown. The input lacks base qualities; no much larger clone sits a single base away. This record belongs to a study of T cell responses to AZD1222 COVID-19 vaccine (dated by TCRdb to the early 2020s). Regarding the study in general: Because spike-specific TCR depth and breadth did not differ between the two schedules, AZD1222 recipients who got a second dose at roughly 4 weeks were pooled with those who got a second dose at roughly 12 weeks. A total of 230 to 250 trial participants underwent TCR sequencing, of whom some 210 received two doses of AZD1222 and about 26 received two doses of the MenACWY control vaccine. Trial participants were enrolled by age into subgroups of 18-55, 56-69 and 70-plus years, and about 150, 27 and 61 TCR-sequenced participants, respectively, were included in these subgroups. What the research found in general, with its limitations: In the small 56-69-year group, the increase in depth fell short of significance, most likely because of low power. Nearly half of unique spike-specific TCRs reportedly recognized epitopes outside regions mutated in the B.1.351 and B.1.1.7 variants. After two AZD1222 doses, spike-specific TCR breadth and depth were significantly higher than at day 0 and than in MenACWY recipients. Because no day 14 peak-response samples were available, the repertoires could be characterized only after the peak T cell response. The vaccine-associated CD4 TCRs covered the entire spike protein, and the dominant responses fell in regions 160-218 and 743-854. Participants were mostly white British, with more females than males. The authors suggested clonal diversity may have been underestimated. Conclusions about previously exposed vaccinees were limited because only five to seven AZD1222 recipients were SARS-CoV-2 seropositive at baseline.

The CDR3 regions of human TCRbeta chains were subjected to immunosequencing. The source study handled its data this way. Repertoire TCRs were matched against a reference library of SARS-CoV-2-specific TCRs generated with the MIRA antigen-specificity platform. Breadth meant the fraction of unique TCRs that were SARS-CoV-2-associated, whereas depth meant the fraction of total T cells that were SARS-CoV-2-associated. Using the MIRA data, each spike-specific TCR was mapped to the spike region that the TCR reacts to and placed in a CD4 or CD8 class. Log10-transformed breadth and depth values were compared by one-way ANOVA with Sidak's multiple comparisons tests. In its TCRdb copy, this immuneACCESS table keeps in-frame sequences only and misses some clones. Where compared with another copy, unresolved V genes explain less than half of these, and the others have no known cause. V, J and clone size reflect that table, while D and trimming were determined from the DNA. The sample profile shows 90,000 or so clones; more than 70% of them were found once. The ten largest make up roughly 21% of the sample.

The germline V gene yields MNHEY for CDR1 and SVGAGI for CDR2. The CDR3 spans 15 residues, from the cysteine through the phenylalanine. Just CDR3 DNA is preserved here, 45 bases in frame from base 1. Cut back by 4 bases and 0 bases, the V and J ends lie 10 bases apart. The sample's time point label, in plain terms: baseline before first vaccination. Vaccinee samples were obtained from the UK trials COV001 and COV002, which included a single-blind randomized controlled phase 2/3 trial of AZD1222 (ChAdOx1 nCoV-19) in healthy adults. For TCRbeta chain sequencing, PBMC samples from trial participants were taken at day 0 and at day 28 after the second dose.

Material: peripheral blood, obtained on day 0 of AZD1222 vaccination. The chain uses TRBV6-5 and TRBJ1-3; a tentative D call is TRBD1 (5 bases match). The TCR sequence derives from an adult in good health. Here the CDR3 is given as CASSWGPLSGNTIYF. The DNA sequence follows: TGTGCCAGCAGTTGGGGACCGCTCTCTGGAAACACCATATATTTT.